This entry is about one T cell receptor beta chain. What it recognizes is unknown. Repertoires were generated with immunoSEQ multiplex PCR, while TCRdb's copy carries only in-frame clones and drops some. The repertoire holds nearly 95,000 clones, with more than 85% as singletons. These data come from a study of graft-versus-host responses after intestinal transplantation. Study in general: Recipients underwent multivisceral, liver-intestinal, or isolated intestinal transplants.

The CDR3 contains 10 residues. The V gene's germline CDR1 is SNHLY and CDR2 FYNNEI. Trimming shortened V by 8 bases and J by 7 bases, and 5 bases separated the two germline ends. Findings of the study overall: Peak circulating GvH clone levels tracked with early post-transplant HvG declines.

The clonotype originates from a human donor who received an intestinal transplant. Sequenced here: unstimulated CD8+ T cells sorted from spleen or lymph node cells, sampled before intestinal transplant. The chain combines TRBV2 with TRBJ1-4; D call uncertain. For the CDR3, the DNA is TGTGCCAGCCGCGGTGAAAAACTGTTTTTT. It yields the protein CASRGEKLFF. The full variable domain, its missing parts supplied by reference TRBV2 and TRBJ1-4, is EPEVTQTPSHQVTQMGQEVILRCVPISNHLYFYWYRQILGQKVEFLVSFYNNEISEKSEIFDDQFSVERPDGSNFTLKIRSTKLEDSAMYFCASRGEKLFFGSGTQLSVL.